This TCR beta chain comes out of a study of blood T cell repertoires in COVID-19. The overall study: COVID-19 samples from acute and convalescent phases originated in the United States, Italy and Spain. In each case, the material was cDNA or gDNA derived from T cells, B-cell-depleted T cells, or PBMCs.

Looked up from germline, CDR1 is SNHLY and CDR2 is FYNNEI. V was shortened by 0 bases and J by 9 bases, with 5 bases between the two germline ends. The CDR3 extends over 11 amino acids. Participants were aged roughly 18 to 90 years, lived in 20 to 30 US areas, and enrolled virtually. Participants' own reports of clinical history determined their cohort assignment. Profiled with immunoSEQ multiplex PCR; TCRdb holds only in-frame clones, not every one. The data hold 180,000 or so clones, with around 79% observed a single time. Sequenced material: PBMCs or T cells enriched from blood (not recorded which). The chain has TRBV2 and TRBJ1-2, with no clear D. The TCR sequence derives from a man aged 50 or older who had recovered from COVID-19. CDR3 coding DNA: TGTGCCAGCAGTGAAGCGCTACGCTACACCTTC. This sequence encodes CASSEALRYTF.